The clone carrying this T cell receptor (beta chain) appeared many times. Antigen specificity is unknown. Using RNA transcripts as the source, TCR beta CDR3 regions were amplified. The HTBI primer set drove a first-round RT-PCR of the TCR CDR3. TCRdb fed the multiplex PCR reads into MiXCR, producing one record per CDR3 protein. Of about 600,000 distinct CDR3 sequences in the sample, 11% to 15% were seen once. The data derive from a study of T cells in Graves' hyperthyroidism and ophthalmopathy. Study conclusions and caveats: The model anticipated ophthalmopathy a median approximately 6.6 months pre-onset.

This CDR3 has 19 amino acids. The ends lost 1 base at V and 7 bases at J; junction bases unmatched: 11. Subjects with ophthalmopathy showed a Clinical Activity Score no lower than 3, a NOSPECS grade no lower than 4, and a duration shorter than 3 months. The rearrangement joins TRBV12-3 or TRBV12-4 to TRBJ2-2, with TRBD2 matching over 14 bases. The source material was blood. The receptor's source is a woman under 30 with Graves' ophthalmopathy. DNA of the CDR3: TGTGCCAGCAGTTTAGGACCGACTAGCGGGAGGGCCGTGGGCGGGGAGCTGTTTTTT. It specifies CASSLGPTSGRAVGGELFF.